The following is a T cell receptor (beta chain) sequence with its context. Its cognate antigen is unknown. The CDR3 has 14 amino acids. Germline V CDR1 and CDR2: SNHLY, FYNNEI. V shed 8 bases and J 4 bases; nucleotides not matched to a gene: 8. The sample originates from a study of shared clonotypes between healthy human individuals. Broader study findings: Although depth was large, rarefaction showed that sequencing of the sorted subsets was incomplete. On the whole, naive subsets had larger estimated richness than memory subsets had.

Several immunoSEQ plates received, in even portions, the genomic DNA of each subset. Assay used: immunoSEQ multiplex PCR; TCRdb lists only in-frame clones, some missing. Of about 120,000 clones detected, around two thirds appear once; the ten largest clones hold approximately 23%. The chain links TRBV2 to TRBJ2-7; 10 bases are shared with TRBD1. The sample comprised memory CD8+ T cells sorted from blood. The subset here: CD45RO+ cells pooled with CCR7-negative TemRA cells. The clonotype comes from a woman in her 30s in good health. In DNA, the CDR3 is TGTGCCAGCCACCTCCGGGACAGGGGTTACGAGCAGTACTTC. This translates into CASHLRDRGYEQYF.